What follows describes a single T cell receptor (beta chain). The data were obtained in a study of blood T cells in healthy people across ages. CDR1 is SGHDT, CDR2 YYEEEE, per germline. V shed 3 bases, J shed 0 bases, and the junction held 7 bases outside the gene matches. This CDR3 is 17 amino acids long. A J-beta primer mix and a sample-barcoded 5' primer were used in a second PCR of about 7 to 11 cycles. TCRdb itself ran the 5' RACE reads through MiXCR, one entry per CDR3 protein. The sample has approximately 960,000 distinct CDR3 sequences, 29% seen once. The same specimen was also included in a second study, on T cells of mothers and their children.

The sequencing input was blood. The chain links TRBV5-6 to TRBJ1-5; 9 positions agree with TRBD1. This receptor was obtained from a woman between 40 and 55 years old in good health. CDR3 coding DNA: TGTGCCAGCAGCTCGGACAGGGGTGTCTATAGCAATCAGCCCCAGCATTTT. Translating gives CASSSDRGVYSNQPQHF.